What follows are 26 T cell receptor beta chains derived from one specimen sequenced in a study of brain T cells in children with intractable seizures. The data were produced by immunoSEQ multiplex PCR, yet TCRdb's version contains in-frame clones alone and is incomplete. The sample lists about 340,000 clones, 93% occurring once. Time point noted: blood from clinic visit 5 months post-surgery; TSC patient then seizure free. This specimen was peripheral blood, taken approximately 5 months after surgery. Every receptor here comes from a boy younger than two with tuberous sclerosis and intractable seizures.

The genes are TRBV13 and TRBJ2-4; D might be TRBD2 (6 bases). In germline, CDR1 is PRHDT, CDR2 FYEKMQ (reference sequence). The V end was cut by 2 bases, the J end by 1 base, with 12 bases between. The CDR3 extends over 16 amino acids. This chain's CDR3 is CASSLSGSGAKNIQYF. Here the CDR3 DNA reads TGTGCCAGCAGCTTATCCGGCAGCGGGGCCAAAAACATTCAGTACTTC.

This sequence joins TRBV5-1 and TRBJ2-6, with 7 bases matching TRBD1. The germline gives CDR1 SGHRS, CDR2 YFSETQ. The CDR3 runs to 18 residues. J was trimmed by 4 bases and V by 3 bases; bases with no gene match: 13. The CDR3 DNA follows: TGCGCCAGCAGCTCCGGGACAGCGTCCGAGTGGGGGGCCAACGTCCTGACTTTC. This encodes CASSSGTASEWGANVLTF.

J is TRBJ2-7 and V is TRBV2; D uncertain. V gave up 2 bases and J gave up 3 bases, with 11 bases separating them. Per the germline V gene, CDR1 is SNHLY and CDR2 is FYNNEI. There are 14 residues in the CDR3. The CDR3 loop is CASSESQFDYEQYF. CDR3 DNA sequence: TGTGCCAGCAGTGAATCACAGTTTGACTACGAGCAGTACTTC.

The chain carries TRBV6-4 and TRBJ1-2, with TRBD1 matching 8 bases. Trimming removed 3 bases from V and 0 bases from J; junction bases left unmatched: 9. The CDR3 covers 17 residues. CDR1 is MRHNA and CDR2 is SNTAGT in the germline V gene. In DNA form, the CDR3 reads TGTGCCAGCAGTGAATTCGCAGGGGGCGACGCTAACTATGGCTACACCTTC. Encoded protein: CASSEFAGGDANYGYTF.

The CDR3 DNA is TGTGCCAGCAGCTTATTGAGTAATAGCAATCAGCCCCAGCATTTT. This translates into CASSLLSNSNQPQHF. The chain couples TRBV7-8 to TRBJ1-5, with D hard to call. The CDR3 length is 15 residues. The germline V gene encodes CDR1 SGHVS and CDR2 FQNEAQ. Trimming pared 2 bases from V and 0 bases from J, leaving 8 bases between.

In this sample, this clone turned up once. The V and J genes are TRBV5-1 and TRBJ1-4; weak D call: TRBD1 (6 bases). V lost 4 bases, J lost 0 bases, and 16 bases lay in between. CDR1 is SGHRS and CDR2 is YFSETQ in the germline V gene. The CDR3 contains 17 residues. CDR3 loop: CASSPQGISATNEKLFF. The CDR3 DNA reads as TGCGCCAGCAGCCCACAGGGAATATCTGCAACTAATGAAAAACTGTTTTTT.

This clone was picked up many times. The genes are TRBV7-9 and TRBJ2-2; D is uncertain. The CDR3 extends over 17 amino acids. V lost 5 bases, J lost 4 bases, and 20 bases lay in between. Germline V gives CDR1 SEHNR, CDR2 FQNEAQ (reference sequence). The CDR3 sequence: CASSPRRSEHPTGELFF. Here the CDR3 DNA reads TGTGCCAGCAGCCCCCGCCGGAGTGAGCACCCCACCGGGGAGCTGTTTTTT.

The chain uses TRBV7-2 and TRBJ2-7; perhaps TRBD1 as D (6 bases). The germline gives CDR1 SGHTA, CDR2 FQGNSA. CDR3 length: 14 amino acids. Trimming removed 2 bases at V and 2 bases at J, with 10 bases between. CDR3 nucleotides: TGTGCCAGCAGCTTATGGACAGATCCCTACGAGCAGTACTTC. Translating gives CASSLWTDPYEQYF.

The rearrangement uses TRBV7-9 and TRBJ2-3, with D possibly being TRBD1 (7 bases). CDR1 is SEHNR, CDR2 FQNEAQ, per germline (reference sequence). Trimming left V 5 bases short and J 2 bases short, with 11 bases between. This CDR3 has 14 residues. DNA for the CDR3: TGTGCCAGCAGCCAGGGGGGTCCCACAGATACGCAGTATTTT. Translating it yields CASSQGGPTDTQYF.

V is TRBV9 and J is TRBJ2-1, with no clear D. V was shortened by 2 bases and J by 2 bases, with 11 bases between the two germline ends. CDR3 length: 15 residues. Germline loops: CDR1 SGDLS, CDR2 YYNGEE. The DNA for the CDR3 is TGTGCCAGCAGCGTTCGGACGGATGCCTACAATGAGCAGTTCTTC. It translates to CASSVRTDAYNEQFF. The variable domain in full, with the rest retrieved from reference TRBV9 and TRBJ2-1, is DSGVTQTPKHLITATGQRVTLRCSPRSGDLSVYWYQQSLDQGLQFLIQYYNGEERAKGNILERFSAQQFPDLHSELNLSSLELGDSALYFCASSVRTDAYNEQFFGPGTRLTVL.

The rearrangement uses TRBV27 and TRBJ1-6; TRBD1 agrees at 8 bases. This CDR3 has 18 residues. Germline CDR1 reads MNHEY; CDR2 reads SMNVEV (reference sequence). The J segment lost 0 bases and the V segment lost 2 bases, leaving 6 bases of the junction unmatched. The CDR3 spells CASSLSQGASSYNSPLHF. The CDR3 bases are TGTGCCAGCAGTTTAAGCCAGGGGGCGAGCTCCTATAATTCACCCCTCCACTTT.

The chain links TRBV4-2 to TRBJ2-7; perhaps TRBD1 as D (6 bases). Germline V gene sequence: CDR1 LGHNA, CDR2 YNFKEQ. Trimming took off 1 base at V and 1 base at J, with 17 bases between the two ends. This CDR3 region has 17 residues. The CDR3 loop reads CASSQGKGDKGSYEQYF. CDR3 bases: TGTGCCAGCAGCCAAGGAAAGGGGGATAAGGGATCCTACGAGCAGTACTTC.

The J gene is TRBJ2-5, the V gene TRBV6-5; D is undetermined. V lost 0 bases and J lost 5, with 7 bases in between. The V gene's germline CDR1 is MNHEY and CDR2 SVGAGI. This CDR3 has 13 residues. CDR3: CASSYSRVETQYF. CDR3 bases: TGTGCCAGCAGTTACTCTAGGGTGGAGACCCAGTACTTC.

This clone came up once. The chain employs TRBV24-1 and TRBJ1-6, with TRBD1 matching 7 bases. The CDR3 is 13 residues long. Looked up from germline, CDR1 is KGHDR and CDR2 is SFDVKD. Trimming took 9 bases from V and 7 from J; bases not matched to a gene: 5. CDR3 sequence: CATPRDRNSPLHF. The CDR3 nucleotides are TGTGCCACCCCGAGGGACAGAAATTCACCCCTCCACTTT.

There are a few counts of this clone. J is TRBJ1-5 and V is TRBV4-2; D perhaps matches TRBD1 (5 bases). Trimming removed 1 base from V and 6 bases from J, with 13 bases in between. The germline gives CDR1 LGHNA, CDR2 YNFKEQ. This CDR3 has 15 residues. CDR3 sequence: CASSQVGGDGQPQHF. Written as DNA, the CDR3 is TGTGCCAGCAGCCAAGTCGGGGGTGACGGTCAGCCCCAGCATTTT.

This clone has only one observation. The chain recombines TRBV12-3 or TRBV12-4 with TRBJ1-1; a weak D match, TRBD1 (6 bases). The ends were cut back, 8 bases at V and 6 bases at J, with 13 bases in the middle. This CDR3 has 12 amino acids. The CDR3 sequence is CASGEGGAEAFF. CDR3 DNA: TGTGCCAGCGGAGAAGGGGGGGCTGAAGCTTTCTTT.

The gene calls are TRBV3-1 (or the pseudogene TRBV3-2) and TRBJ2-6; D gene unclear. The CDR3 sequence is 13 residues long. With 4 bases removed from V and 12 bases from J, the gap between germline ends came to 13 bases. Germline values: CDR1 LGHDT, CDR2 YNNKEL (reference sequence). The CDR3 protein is CASSLSSLPVLTF. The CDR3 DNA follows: TGTGCCAGCAGCCTAAGTTCGCTTCCCGTCCTGACTTTC.

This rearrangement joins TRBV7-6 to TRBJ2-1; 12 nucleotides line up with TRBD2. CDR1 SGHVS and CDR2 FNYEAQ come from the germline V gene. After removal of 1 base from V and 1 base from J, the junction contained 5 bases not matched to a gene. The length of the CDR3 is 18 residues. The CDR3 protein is CASSLGLAGGGSYNEQFF. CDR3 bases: TGTGCCAGCAGCTTAGGGCTAGCGGGAGGGGGTTCCTACAATGAGCAGTTCTTC.

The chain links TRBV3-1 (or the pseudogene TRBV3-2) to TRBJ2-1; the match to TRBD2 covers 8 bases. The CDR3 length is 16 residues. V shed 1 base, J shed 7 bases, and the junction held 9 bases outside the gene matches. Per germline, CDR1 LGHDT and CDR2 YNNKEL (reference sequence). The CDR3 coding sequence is TGTGCCAGCAGCCAAGTTTCGAGCGGGAGAGAGAATGAGCAGTTCTTC. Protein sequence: CASSQVSSGRENEQFF.

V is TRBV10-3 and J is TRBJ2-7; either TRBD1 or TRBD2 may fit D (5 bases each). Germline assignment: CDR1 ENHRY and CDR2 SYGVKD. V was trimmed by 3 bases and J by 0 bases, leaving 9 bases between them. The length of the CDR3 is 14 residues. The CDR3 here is CAISDRDGSYEQYF. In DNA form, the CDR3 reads TGTGCCATCAGTGACCGGGACGGCTCCTACGAGCAGTACTTC.

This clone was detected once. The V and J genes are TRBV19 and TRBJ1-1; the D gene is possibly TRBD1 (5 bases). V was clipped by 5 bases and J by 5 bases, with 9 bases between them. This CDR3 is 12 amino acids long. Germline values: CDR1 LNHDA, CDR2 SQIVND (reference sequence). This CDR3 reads CASSPGRTEAFF. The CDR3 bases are TGTGCCAGTAGTCCAGGGCGAACTGAAGCTTTCTTT.

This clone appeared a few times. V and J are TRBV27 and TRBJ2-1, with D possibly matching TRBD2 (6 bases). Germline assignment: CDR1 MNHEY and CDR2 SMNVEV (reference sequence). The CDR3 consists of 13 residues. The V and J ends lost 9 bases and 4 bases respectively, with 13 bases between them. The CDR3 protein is CASKGSGYNEQFF. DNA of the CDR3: TGTGCCAGTAAGGGTAGCGGATACAATGAGCAGTTCTTC.

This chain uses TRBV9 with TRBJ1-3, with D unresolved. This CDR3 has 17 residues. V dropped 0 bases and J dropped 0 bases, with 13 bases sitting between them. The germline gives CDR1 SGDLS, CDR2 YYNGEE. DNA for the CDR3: TGTGCCAGCAGCGTAGACGGACCCCCGAGCTCTGGAAACACCATATATTTT. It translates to CASSVDGPPSSGNTIYF.

CDR3 protein: CASSGTAQETQYF. DNA for the CDR3: TGCGCCAGCAGCGGGACGGCCCAAGAGACCCAGTACTTC. V is TRBV5-1 and J is TRBJ2-5; D possibly uses TRBD1 or TRBD2 (5 bases each). The V gene's germline CDR1 is SGHRS and CDR2 YFSETQ. The CDR3 sequence is 13 residues long. Trimming removed 4 bases from V and 1 base from J, with 8 bases in between.

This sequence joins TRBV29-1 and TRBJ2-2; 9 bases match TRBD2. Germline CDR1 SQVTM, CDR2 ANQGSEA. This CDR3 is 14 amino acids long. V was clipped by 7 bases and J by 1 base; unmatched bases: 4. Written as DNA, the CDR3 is TGCAGCGGATTGACTAGCGGGAACACCGGGGAGCTGTTTTTT. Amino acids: CSGLTSGNTGELFF.

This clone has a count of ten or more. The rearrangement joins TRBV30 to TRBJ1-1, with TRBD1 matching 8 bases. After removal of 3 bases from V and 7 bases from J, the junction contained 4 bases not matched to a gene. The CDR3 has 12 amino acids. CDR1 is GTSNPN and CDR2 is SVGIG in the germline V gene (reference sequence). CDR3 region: CAWSAGQGEAFF. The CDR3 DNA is TGTGCCTGGAGCGCAGGACAGGGTGAAGCTTTCTTT.